The 11 T cell receptor beta chains below were found in one sample sequenced in a study of cytomegalovirus exposure and HLA in healthy donors. PCR employed 60 Vbeta and 13 Jbeta primers. The protocol was immunoSEQ multiplex PCR, while the TCRdb copy is restricted to in-frame clones and leaves out a portion. The sample holds some 150,000 clones, about four fifths seen once. What was sequenced was PBMCs. The receptors shown here come from a male donor in good health and CMV-seronegative.

This sequence joins TRBV6-5 and TRBJ2-7, with a weak D call TRBD1 (6 bases). There are 15 residues in the CDR3. CDR1 is MNHEY, CDR2 SVGAGI, per germline. The V and J ends lost 5 bases and 4 bases respectively, with 18 bases between them. CDR3 coding DNA: TGTGCCAGCAGTAACCCGGGACATCTAGCTTACGAGCAGTACTTC. This gives the protein CASSNPGHLAYEQYF.

The CDR3 DNA sequence: TGCGCCAGCAGCTTTACCGGGGACAATGAGCAGTTCTTC. Its protein product is CASSFTGDNEQFF. V gene TRBV5-1 combines with J gene TRBJ2-1; tentative D call: TRBD2 (5 bases). From germline, CDR1 is SGHRS and CDR2 YFSETQ. Deletions cut 2 bases from V and 5 bases from J, with 8 bases between. The CDR3 covers 13 residues.

The rearrangement links TRBV27 to TRBJ2-7; TRBD1 aligns across 7 bases. Germline CDR1 and CDR2: MNHEY and SMNVEV (reference sequence). The CDR3 consists of 14 residues. Germline trimming cut 8 bases from V and 2 bases from J; bases unmatched to any gene: 9. In DNA form, the CDR3 reads TGTGCCAGCGGCAGACAGGGCCAGACCTACGAGCAGTACTTC. Encoded protein: CASGRQGQTYEQYF.

The V call is TRBV11-1, the J call TRBJ2-3, with TRBD1 matching 8 bases. V shed 5 bases, J shed 5 bases, and the junction held 6 bases outside the gene matches. Per germline, CDR1 SGHAT and CDR2 FQDESV (reference sequence). This CDR3 is built from 14 residues. This chain's CDR3 is CASSISTGVDTQYF. DNA for the CDR3: TGTGCCAGCAGCATATCGACAGGGGTAGATACGCAGTATTTT. Supplemented by reference TRBV11-1 and TRBJ2-3, the full variable domain reads EAEVAQSPRYKITEKSQAVAFWCDPISGHATLYWYRQILGQGPELLVQFQDESVVDDSQLPKDRFSAERLKGVDSTLKIQPAELGDSAMYLCASSISTGVDTQYFGPGTRLTVL.

The rearrangement uses TRBV6-5 and TRBJ2-7; TRBD1 matches 10 bases. CDR3 length: 15 amino acids. The germline CDR1 and CDR2 sequences are MNHEY and SVGAGI. V shed 5 bases and J 1 base; nucleotides not matched to a gene: 5. The CDR3 DNA reads as TGTGCCAGCAGTCGTAGGGACAGGGGATCCTACGAGCAGTACTTC. Encoded protein: CASSRRDRGSYEQYF.

The chain combines TRBV6-4 with TRBJ2-2, with a weak D call TRBD2 (6 bases). Trimming took off 8 bases at V and 3 bases at J, with 16 bases between the two ends. The CDR3 extends over 15 amino acids. Germline-derived CDR1 and CDR2 are MRHNA and SNTAGT. The CDR3: CASSTSGGDTGELFF. The CDR3 coding sequence is TGTGCCAGCTCGACCTCGGGCGGGGACACCGGGGAGCTGTTTTTT.

The chain employs TRBV13 and TRBJ2-1; D gene ambiguous. This CDR3 has 14 residues. Looked up from germline, CDR1 is PRHDT and CDR2 is FYEKMQ (reference sequence). V was trimmed by 2 bases and J by 6 bases, leaving 11 bases between them. The CDR3 is CASSLSSPGNEQFF. CDR3 nucleotide sequence: TGTGCCAGCAGCTTATCCTCCCCCGGCAATGAGCAGTTCTTC. Supplemented by reference TRBV13 and TRBJ2-1, the full variable domain reads AAGVIQSPRHLIKEKRETATLKCYPIPRHDTVYWYQQGPGQDPQFLISFYEKMQSDKGSIPDRFSAQQFSDYHSELNMSSLELGDSALYFCASSLSSPGNEQFFGPGTRLTVL.

The DNA for the CDR3 is TGCAGCGTTGAACCCCGGACTTTCGCAGACACGCTCAGATGGTACAATGAGCAGTTCTTC. Its translation is CSVEPRTFADTLRWYNEQFF. The chain combines TRBV29-1 with TRBJ2-1, with D possibly matching TRBD2 (5 bases). This CDR3 is 20 amino acids long. The germline CDR1 and CDR2 sequences are SQVTM and ANQGSEA. V dropped 2 bases and J dropped 4 bases, with 30 bases sitting between them.

The chain has TRBV20-1 and TRBJ2-1; D is possibly TRBD2 (6 bases). The ends were cut back, 6 bases at V and 5 bases at J, with 8 bases in the middle. There are 11 residues in the CDR3. Looked up from germline, CDR1 is DFQATT and CDR2 is SNEGSKA (reference sequence). The DNA of the CDR3 is TGCAGTGCCTCGGGGGACAATGAGCAGTTCTTC. As protein: CSASGDNEQFF.

This clone was seen only once. CDR3 loop: CASNTRGLETQYF. The CDR3, as DNA: TGTGCCAGCAACACCCGGGGGTTGGAGACCCAGTACTTC. The chain joins TRBV28 to TRBJ2-5, with D tentatively TRBD2 (6 bases). Germline assignment: CDR1 MDHEN and CDR2 SYDVKM. V shed 7 bases and J shed 5 bases, with 14 bases lying between them. The CDR3 has 13 residues. Complete variable domain (other parts from reference TRBV28 and TRBJ2-5): DVKVTQSSRYLVKRTGEKVFLECVQDMDHENMFWYRQDPGLGLRLIYFSYDVKMKEKGDIPEGYSVSREKKERFSLILESASTNQTSMYLCASNTRGLETQYFGPGTRLLVL.

Comment on this clone: Other DNA variants within this sample encode the same CDR3. V is TRBV5-6 and J is TRBJ1-2; 7 bases line up with TRBD1. Germline values: CDR1 SGHDT, CDR2 YYEEEE. This CDR3 comprises 13 residues. V trimming: 0 bases; J trimming: 5 bases; junction bases outside the gene matches: 1. This CDR3 is CASSLAQGYGYTF. CDR3 sequence (DNA): TGTGCCAGCAGCTTGGCACAGGGGTATGGCTACACCTTC.